Shown below are 9 T cell receptor beta chains from a single sample sequenced in a study of T cell clonality in common variable immunodeficiency. Here immunoSEQ multiplex PCR was the method, and the copy in TCRdb shows in-frame clones only, minus some. The sample gives around 45,000 clones, none seen only once, and the top ten clones hold 2.5% to 3%. The material sequenced was peripheral blood mononuclear cells. The source of these receptors is a person aged 18 to 69 in good health.

Turning to this clone: A much more abundant neighbour one base away suggests this may be a read error. The CDR3 end is not reached by the read, which stops 3 residues before it; the germline J gene fills it in. The genes are TRBV19 and TRBJ1-4; 7 nucleotides match TRBD1. CDR1 is LNHDA and CDR2 is SQIVND in the germline V gene (reference sequence). The ends lost 8 bases at V and 1 base at J; junction bases unmatched: 13. The CDR3 totals 17 residues. The CDR3 DNA, read in part, is TGTGCCAGTCGGGTGGGCAGGGGGTTATTAACTAATGAAAAA. Protein: CASRVGRGLLTNEK. The entire CDR3 protein reads CASRVGRGLLTNEKLFF.

Comments on this clone: The read terminates 3 residues before the CDR3 end, so the remaining end is supplied by the germline J gene. V and J are TRBV2 and TRBJ2-5, with TRBD1 identical over 7 bases. V shed 5 bases and J 1 base; nucleotides not matched to a gene: 10. Germline CDR1 reads SNHLY; CDR2 reads FYNNEI. The CDR3 is 16 residues long. The sequenced CDR3 bases are TGTGCCAGCAGTCAGACAGGGCTTCTCCTCCAAGAGACC. It is translated as CASSQTGLLLQET. The full CDR3 reads CASSQTGLLLQETQYF.

This clone was seen repeatedly, ten times or more. The read falls 3 residues short of the CDR3 end, and the missing part is taken from the germline J gene. The chain couples TRBV5-1 to TRBJ2-3; 7 bases align to TRBD2. Trimming cost V 1 base and J 1 base; bases outside gene matches: 6. The CDR3 length is 16 residues. Germline V CDR1 and CDR2: SGHRS, YFSETQ. The CDR3 DNA, read in part, is TGCGCCAGCAGCTTGCGAAGCGGGGAAGGCACAGATACG. Its protein is CASSLRSGEGTDT. The full CDR3 reads CASSLRSGEGTDTQYF.

In this sample, this clone turned up a few times. The read ends 3 residues early relative to the CDR3; the germline J gene fills the gap. The chain recombines TRBV7-9 with TRBJ2-6; maybe TRBD1 (6 bases). In germline, CDR1 is SEHNR, CDR2 FQNEAQ (reference sequence). The germline V and J ends were trimmed by 4 bases and 4 bases, with 11 bases remaining between them. The CDR3 contains 15 residues. The part of the CDR3 DNA that was read is TGTGCCAGCAGCTCTACAGGGACCGGGGCCAACGTC. It translates to CASSSTGTGANV. In full, the CDR3 reads CASSSTGTGANVLTF.

This clone has ten or more counts. Read coverage stops 3 residues before the CDR3 terminus; the germline J gene supplies the remainder. The rearrangement joins TRBV7-6 to TRBJ1-6; maybe TRBD1 (5 bases). This CDR3 has 14 residues. Trimming cost V 2 bases and J 7 bases, with 9 bases left between them. Germline loops: CDR1 SGHVS, CDR2 FNYEAQ. The CDR3 spells CASSLRGGNSPLHF. The CDR3 DNA, read in part, is TGTGCCAGCAGCTTAAGGGGTGGGAATTCACCC.

This clone was observed many times. CDR3: CASSLRGEETQYF. The covered CDR3 bases are TGTGCCAGCAGCTTACGAGGTGAAGAGACC. V and J are TRBV7-6 and TRBJ2-5; D not resolved. Read data end 3 residues before the CDR3 end; the end is taken from the germline J gene. The CDR3 has 13 residues. V was pared by 2 bases and J by 3 bases, with 7 bases between. Germline V gene lookup returns CDR1 SGHVS and CDR2 FNYEAQ.

This clone was recorded many times. The CDR3 sequence is CSARQGDSSTEAFF. The CDR3 DNA, read in part, is TGCAGTGCCCGACAGGGGGATTCCTCCACTGAA. This chain connects TRBV20-1 to TRBJ1-1, with 9 bases that match TRBD1. The read gets to within 3 residues of the CDR3 end, and the germline J gene fills in the rest. Looked up from germline, CDR1 is DFQATT and CDR2 is SNEGSKA (reference sequence). The V gene end was trimmed by 6 bases and the J gene end by 4 bases; junction bases not matched to a gene: 9. The CDR3 consists of 14 residues.

This clone has ten or more counts. From the germline J gene comes the end of the CDR3, since the read stops 3 residues before it. This chain links TRBV12-5 with TRBJ1-1; no clear D. In germline, CDR1 is LGHNT, CDR2 FRNRAP. The CDR3 has 11 residues. The V end was cut by 7 bases, the J end by 3 bases, with 6 bases between. Incomplete CDR3 DNA: TGTGCTAGTGCCCCTGACACTGAA. It translates to CASAPDTE. The entire CDR3 sequence reads CASAPDTEAFF. The full variable domain, in which reference TRBV12-5 and TRBJ1-1 provide the parts outside the CDR3, is DARVTQTPRHKVTEMGQEVTMRCQPILGHNTVFWYRQTMMQGLELLAYFRNRAPLDDSGMPKDRFSAEMPDATLATLKIQPSEPRDSAVYFCASAPDTEAFFGQGTRLTVV.

This clone was recorded at least ten times. Coverage ceases 3 residues before the CDR3 finishes, and the germline J gene fills in the end. The genes are TRBV7-6 and TRBJ2-3; 11 bases agree with TRBD2. Germline V lookup: CDR1 SGHVS, CDR2 FNYEAQ. This CDR3 comprises 16 residues. V trimming: 4 bases; J trimming: 6 bases; junction bases outside the gene matches: 9. This CDR3 is CASSSGLAGRGDTQYF. CDR3 DNA (partial): TGTGCCAGCAGCTCAGGACTAGCGGGTCGAGGGGATACG.